This is a list of T cell receptor beta chains from one sample in a study of vaccination and CD4 T cells after COVID-19. TCRdb recomputed calls from the PCR reads with MiXCR, one row per CDR3 protein. The sample has around 17,000 distinct CDR3 sequences, roughly two fifths seen once. For these TCRs, the target antigens are not known. The specimen was CD4+ T cells from blood, cultured in vitro. The receptors here all came from a human donor who had recovered from COVID-19. CDR3s include the opening cysteine and the closing phenylalanine or tryptophan.

J: TRBJ2-5; V: TRBV20-1; CDR3: CSASTGGDAQYF
J: TRBJ2-7; V: TRBV5-4; CDR3: CASSQMGREQGEQYF
J: TRBJ2-6; V: TRBV6-1; CDR3: CASSGWGESSGANVLTF
J: TRBJ2-7; V: TRBV28; CDR3: CASSLLAGGIYEQYF
J: TRBJ2-7; V: TRBV5-1; CDR3: CASNTQGGPYEQYF
J: TRBJ2-6; V: TRBV12-3/TRBV12-4; CDR3: CACGLSSGANVLTF
J: TRBJ2-7; V: TRBV7-2; CDR3: CASSYEHSSYEQYF
J: TRBJ2-1; V: TRBV4-2; CDR3: CASSRRRLADEQFF
J: TRBJ2-1; V: TRBV30; CDR3: CARGRASGSYNEQFF
J: TRBJ2-2; V: TRBV15; CDR3: CATSRDNVAGELFF
J: TRBJ1-2; V: TRBV3-1; CDR3: CASSPRGGGYTF
J: TRBJ2-2; V: TRBV20-1; CDR3: CSAATNTGELFF
J: TRBJ1-1; V: TRBV18; CDR3: CASSPPSTNTEAFF
J: TRBJ1-2; V: TRBV19; CDR3: CASSDRTGGARGYTF
J: TRBJ1-6; V: TRBV6-1; CDR3: CASRIYSLYNSPLHF
J: TRBJ2-7; V: TRBV15; CDR3: CATSRDPGSSYEQYF
J: TRBJ2-1; V: TRBV19; CDR3: CASRFGPGVSYNEQFF
J: TRBJ2-3; V: TRBV25-1; CDR3: CASSGRREEGDTQYF
J: TRBJ1-1; V: TRBV20-1; CDR3: CSARDPIGGEAFF
J: TRBJ2-5; V: TRBV20-1; CDR3: CSARWTSTETQYF
J: TRBJ2-5; V: TRBV5-1; CDR3: CASSLVRGSNPETQYF
J: TRBJ2-3; V: TRBV28; CDR3: CASSFLGLAGPGTDTQYF
J: TRBJ1-5; V: TRBV20-1; CDR3: CSARVHLGSNQPQHF
J: TRBJ2-1; V: TRBV20-1; CDR3: CSARGSRDYNEQFF
J: TRBJ2-3; V: TRBV6-2/TRBV6-3; CDR3: CASSDRGRDTQYF
J: TRBJ2-3; V: TRBV7-2; CDR3: CASSFGGSGADTQYF
J: TRBJ2-7; V: TRBV6-2/TRBV6-3; CDR3: CASRLLAGGPHEQYF
J: TRBJ2-3; V: TRBV12-3/TRBV12-4; CDR3: CASSLVQGWTDTQYF
J: TRBJ2-6; V: TRBV30; CDR3: CAWSVPRGAGANVLTF
J: TRBJ2-2; V: TRBV10-3; CDR3: CAISEVAGELFF
J: TRBJ1-2; V: TRBV19; CDR3: CASSSTQLIFYGYTF
J: TRBJ2-3; V: TRBV5-4; CDR3: CASSQPSGSTDTQYF
J: TRBJ1-6; V: TRBV2; CDR3: CASSDQSLLVGSPLHF
J: TRBJ1-2; V: TRBV15; CDR3: CATSRDRNYGYTF
J: TRBJ1-5; V: TRBV19; CDR3: CASSGQWDQPQHF
J: TRBJ2-1; V: TRBV2; CDR3: CASRAGTSGGYEQFF
J: TRBJ1-1; V: TRBV6-1; CDR3: CASSRSSPRSEAFF
J: TRBJ2-2; V: TRBV2; CDR3: CASRLGGPDTGELFF
J: TRBJ2-5; V: TRBV7-3; CDR3: CASSLSGIGVETQYF
J: TRBJ2-1; V: TRBV6-1; CDR3: CASKEGELWDTYNEQFF
J: TRBJ1-5; V: TRBV12-3/TRBV12-4; CDR3: CASSLYVLGQESIRRNQPQHF